The T cell receptor beta chain described here comes from a study of blood T cell repertoires in COVID-19 (TCRdb year 2020). A note on the overall study: Collaborator samples came from the United States, Italy and Spain and covered acute and convalescent phases of COVID-19. The prospective study material was composed of cDNA or gDNA derived from T cells, B-cell-depleted T cells, or PBMCs. The dataset comprised deeply sampled blood TCRbeta repertoires from subjects exposed to, actively infected with, or recovered from COVID-19. The repertoires were released in a freely available public database meant as a resource for research on the immune response to SARS-CoV-2. The samples were drawn from two sources: the first 160 participants of the ongoing ImmuneRACE study, and 950 to 1,500 subjects contributed by 6 global collaborators. Nearly every sample came with metadata listing a de-identified subject ID, COVID-19 status, age in years and sex. HLA class I and class II types, where available, came from metadata supplied by the sample provider rather than from assay-based typing. On the study overall, not on this receptor specifically: Clinical and demographic metadata were provided uncurated, with the amount varying by source and participant.

The collaborating institutions used their own protocols to collect whole blood in K2EDTA tubes. Collaborator samples were shipped for TCRbeta analysis as frozen whole blood, isolated PBMCs, or DNA extracted from either sample type. A note on this clone: Its binding antigen is unknown. No much larger clone exists at a distance of one base, and base qualities are not known.

The immunoSEQ Assay, a bias-controlled multiplex PCR, was used to amplify TCRbeta CDR3 regions from genomic DNA. Per the original workflow: Nucleated cell counts per sample were estimated from amplification of reference gene primers within the assay. Sequence reads were collapsed and filtered to measure the absolute abundance of every unique TCRbeta CDR3 rearrangement. For each sample, productive Simpson clonality was calculated as the square root of Simpson's diversity index across productive rearrangements. Here the immuneACCESS table is served through TCRdb, limited to in-frame sequences with V and J called. Missing clones are a known gap in these copies; in checked studies unresolved V genes cover under half, and the rest lacks a known reason. V, J and clone size derive from that table, while D and trimming were established from the DNA sequence. For this sample there are around 30,000 clones; approximately 88% appear just once. Around 0.57% of the sample lies in the top ten.

The sequence was obtained from a woman aged 40 to 50 with active or convalescent COVID-19. The source material was peripheral blood.

The CDR3 region: CASSYSGQGGGYTF. The nucleotide sequence reads as follows: TGTGCCAGCAGTTACTCAGGACAGGGAGGCGGCTACACCTTC. The V and J segments used are TRBV6-6 and TRBJ1-2, with 8 bases aligning to TRBD1. The germline V gene (reference sequence) gives CDR1 as MNHNY and CDR2 as SVGAGI. The CDR3 sequence holds 14 residues, the cysteine and phenylalanine included. Only the CDR3 part of the read is kept: 42 bases, read in frame from the first base. After removal of 0 bases from V and 8 bases from J, the junction retains 5 bases not matched to a gene.